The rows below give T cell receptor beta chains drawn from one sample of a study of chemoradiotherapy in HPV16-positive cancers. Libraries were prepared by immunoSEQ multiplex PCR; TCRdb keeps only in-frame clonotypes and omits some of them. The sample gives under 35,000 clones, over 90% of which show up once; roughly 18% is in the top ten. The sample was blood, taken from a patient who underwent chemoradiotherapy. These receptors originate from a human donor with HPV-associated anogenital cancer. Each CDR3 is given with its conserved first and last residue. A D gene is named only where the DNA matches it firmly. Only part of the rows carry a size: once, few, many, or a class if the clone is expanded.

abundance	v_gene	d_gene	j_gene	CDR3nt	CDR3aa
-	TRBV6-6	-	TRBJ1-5	TGTGCCAGCAGTTACTCTGGGGGTATAGGTCAGCCCCAGCATTTT	CASSYSGGIGQPQHF
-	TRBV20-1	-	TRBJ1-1	TGCAGTGAAAACGGAAACACTGAAGCTTTCTTT	CSENGNTEAFF
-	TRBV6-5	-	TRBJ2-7	TGTGCCAGCAGGCAACGGGAATCCTACGAGCAGTACTTC	CASRQRESYEQYF
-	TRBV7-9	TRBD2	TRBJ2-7	TGTGCCAGCAGCTTATCCCACCCTAGCGGGAGCAGCGAGCAGTACTTC	CASSLSHPSGSSEQYF
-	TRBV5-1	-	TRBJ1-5	TGCGCCAGCAGCTGGGGACCCAATCAGCCCCAGCATTTT	CASSWGPNQPQHF
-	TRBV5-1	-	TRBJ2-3	TGCGCCAGCAGCCCCGGAGAGCCTCCAGGTACGCAGTATTTT	CASSPGEPPGTQYF
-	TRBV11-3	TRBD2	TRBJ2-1	TGTGCCAGCAGCTTGGCGGGGGGGAACAATGAGCAGTTCTTC	CASSLAGGNNEQFF
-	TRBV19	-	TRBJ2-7	TGTGCCAGTAGTATCCGAAACACCAACTCCTACGAGCAGTACTTC	CASSIRNTNSYEQYF
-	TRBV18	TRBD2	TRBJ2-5	TGTGCCAGCTCACCACAGCGGGGGGCGTCGGAGACCCAGTACTTC	CASSPQRGASETQYF
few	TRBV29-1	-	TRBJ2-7	TGCAGCGTTGCTCACATCTCCTACGAGCAGTACTTC	CSVAHISYEQYF
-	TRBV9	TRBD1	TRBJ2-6	TGTGCCAGCAGCGAGACAGGGGCTGGGGCCAACGTCCTGACTTTC	CASSETGAGANVLTF
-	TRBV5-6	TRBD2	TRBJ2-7	TGTGCCAGCAGCTGGGGGACTAGCGGATACGAGCAGTACTTC	CASSWGTSGYEQYF
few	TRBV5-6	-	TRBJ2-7	TGTGCCAGCAGCTGGGGAGTCGGTAGCTCCTACGAGCAGTACTTC	CASSWGVGSSYEQYF
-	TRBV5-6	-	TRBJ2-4	TGTGCCAGCAGCTCGGACAGTACTCTAGCCAAAAACATTCAGTACTTC	CASSSDSTLAKNIQYF
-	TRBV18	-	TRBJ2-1	TGTGCCAGCTCACCGGTATTAGAGGGGCTCAATTACAATGAGCAGTTCTTC	CASSPVLEGLNYNEQFF
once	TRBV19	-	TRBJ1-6	TGTGCCAGTAGAGAGGGGAATTCACCCCTCCACTTT	CASREGNSPLHF
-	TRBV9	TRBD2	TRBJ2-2	TGTGCCAGCAGCGTAACTAGCGGGAGAATCGGGGAGCTGTTTTTT	CASSVTSGRIGELFF
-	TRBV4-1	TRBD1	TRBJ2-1	TGCGCCAGCAGCCAAGATGATCGAGGACAGGGGGGCTATGAGCAGTTCTTC	CASSQDDRGQGGYEQFF
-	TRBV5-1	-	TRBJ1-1	TGCGCCAGCAGCTTGGAGGTCTTATCCTCTGAAGCTTTCTTT	CASSLEVLSSEAFF
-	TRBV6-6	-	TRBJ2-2	TGTGCCAGCAGCTATTCGGGCAGGGGATCCGGGGAGCTGTTTTTT	CASSYSGRGSGELFF
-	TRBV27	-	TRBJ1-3	TGTGCCAGCAGTTTATCGGGGCTCTGGGGAAACACCATATATTTT	CASSLSGLWGNTIYF